The rows below give T cell receptor beta chains drawn from one sample of a study of blood T cell repertoires in COVID-19. TCRdb keeps only in-frame clones here, not all; method: immunoSEQ multiplex PCR. The profile shows about 240,000 clones, more than 85% of them singletons. Material: PBMCs or T cells enriched from blood (not recorded which). These receptors originate from a woman aged 25 to 45 who had recovered from COVID-19. CDR3s include the opening cysteine and the closing phenylalanine or tryptophan. D genes are given only for firm matches. Clone size is stated in some rows and not others, as once, few, many or a class when expanded.

clone_size d_call j_call cdr3_length v_call cdr3_nt cdr3_aa
. TRBD2 TRBJ2-2 14 TRBV9 TGTGCCAGCACGGGACTAGCGGGCACCGGGGAGCTGTTTTTT CASTGLAGTGELFF
. . TRBJ1-2 14 TRBV3-1/TRBV3-2 TGTGCCAGCAGCCTTCGGACAGTTGAGGGTGGCTACACCTTC CASSLRTVEGGYTF
. . TRBJ2-7 17 TRBV7-3 TGTGCCAGCAGCTTAAGTCCACCCGGGGAAACCTCCTACGAGCAGTACTTC CASSLSPPGETSYEQYF
. . TRBJ2-3 15 TRBV9 TGTGCCAGCAGCGTAGCCCTGACTAGCACAGATACGCAGTATTTT CASSVALTSTDTQYF
. TRBD1 TRBJ1-1 15 TRBV5-4 TGTGCCAGCAGCCAAAAGTTACAGGGGGGGACTGAAGCTTTCTTT CASSQKLQGGTEAFF
. TRBD1 TRBJ1-4 15 TRBV19 TGTGCCAGTAGTCCGACAGGGACGTCTAATGAAAAACTGTTTTTT CASSPTGTSNEKLFF
. TRBD1 TRBJ2-2 17 TRBV4-3 TGCGCCAGCAGCACTGACAGGGGCCCTAGGGACACCGGGGAGCTGTTTTTT CASSTDRGPRDTGELFF
few . TRBJ2-7 15 TRBV21-1 TGTGCCAGCAGCATCTGGACAGGGGAGGGATTTGAGCAGTACTTC CASSIWTGEGFEQYF
once . TRBJ1-1 15 TRBV27 TGTGCCAGCAGTTCTCGGGGGGGCGGGGACACTGAAGCTTTCTTT CASSSRGGGDTEAFF
. TRBD2 TRBJ2-2 15 TRBV7-9 TGTGCCAGCAGCTGGACTAGCGGGAGCACCGGGGAGCTGTTTTTT CASSWTSGSTGELFF
. TRBD1 TRBJ1-5 13 TRBV30 TGTGCCTGGGACAGGGATAGCAATCAGCCCCAGCATTTT CAWDRDSNQPQHF
. TRBD2 TRBJ2-3 15 TRBV7-3 TGTGCCAGCCCACCAGCGGGAGTTACCCTGGATACGCAGTATTTT CASPPAGVTLDTQYF
. TRBD2 TRBJ2-1 17 TRBV18 TGTGCCAGCTCACTCTGGACTAGCGGGAGCTCCTACAATGAGCAGTTCTTC CASSLWTSGSSYNEQFF
. . TRBJ1-5 14 TRBV28 TGTGCCAGCAGTTTTGACAGCTTTAATCAGCCCCAGCATTTT CASSFDSFNQPQHF
. . TRBJ2-3 13 TRBV11-3 TGTGCCAGCAGCTTTGACAGATGGGATACGCAGTATTTT CASSFDRWDTQYF
. . TRBJ1-2 14 TRBV3-1/TRBV3-2 TGTGCCAGCAGCCAGAGGCATGAGGTCTATGGCTACACCTTC CASSQRHEVYGYTF
. TRBD1 TRBJ1-4 14 TRBV11-2 TGTGCCAGCAGCCCACAGGGGGCTCGAGAAAAACTGTTTTTT CASSPQGAREKLFF
. . TRBJ1-1 11 TRBV28 TGTGCCAGCAGAGGGGACACTGAAGCTTTCTTT CASRGDTEAFF
few TRBD1 TRBJ2-7 15 TRBV19 TGTGCCAGTAGTATTGGGACAGGGGGCTCCTACGAGCAGTACTTC CASSIGTGGSYEQYF